These 31 T cell receptor beta chains share one sample of origin, sequenced in a study of blood T cells in healthy people across ages. Sample-barcoded 5' priming and a J-beta primer mix drove a second PCR of roughly 6 to 12 cycles. In TCRdb, the 5' RACE reads were re-called with MiXCR into one record per CDR3 protein. The table records roughly 680,000 distinct CDR3 sequences, over 40% of them present only once. The sequenced sample consisted of blood. The origin of the receptors is a woman older than 75 in good health.

This clonotype has only a few counts. The chain has TRBV28 and TRBJ2-6; D not certain. This CDR3 spans 15 amino acids. The V end was cut by 5 bases, the J end by 4 bases, with 12 bases between. Germline V gives CDR1 MDHEN, CDR2 SYDVKM. This chain's CDR3 is CASSINQQGANVLTF. CDR3 bases: TGTGCCAGCAGTATCAATCAACAGGGGGCCAACGTCCTGACTTTC.

The rearrangement uses TRBV29-1 and TRBJ1-4; 8 bases line up with TRBD1. The trim removed 7 bases at V and 14 bases at J, leaving 9 bases unmatched. Germline V CDR1 and CDR2: SQVTM, ANQGSEA. The CDR3 covers 11 residues. CDR3 sequence (DNA): TGCAGCGCCGCGGCCGGACAGGGTCTGTTTTTT. Its protein product is CSAAAGQGLFF.

This clonotype was observed many times. This sequence joins TRBV7-9 and TRBJ1-6; no reliable D call. CDR1 is SEHNR and CDR2 is FQNEAQ in the germline V gene (reference sequence). The germline V and J ends were trimmed by 5 bases and 7 bases, with 9 bases remaining between them. The CDR3 spans 13 residues. The CDR3 loop reads CASSPSDNSPLHF. CDR3 in DNA: TGTGCCAGCAGCCCTAGCGACAATTCACCCCTCCACTTT.

In its sample, this clonotype was seen many times. Here the CDR3 DNA reads TGCGCCAGCAGCTTGTCGAGCGGGGGAGACGAGCAGTTCTTC. Its translation: CASSLSSGGDEQFF. The J gene is TRBJ2-1, the V gene TRBV5-1; TRBD2 aligns across 8 bases. This CDR3 comprises 14 residues. V lost 1 base and J lost 10; bases outside the gene matches: 7. In germline, CDR1 is SGHRS, CDR2 YFSETQ.

The sample holds a few counts of this clonotype. This sequence may be a read error, since a much larger clone differs from it by one base. V usage is TRBV6-4 and J usage is TRBJ2-5; 11 nucleotides match TRBD2. The V segment lost 6 bases and the J segment 11 bases; nucleotides outside the gene matches: 14. The CDR3 has 15 residues. The germline V gene has CDR1 MRHNA and CDR2 SNTAGT. The CDR3 loop is CASSLTSGSSNEQYF. The DNA of the CDR3 is TGTGCCAGCAGCCTTACTAGCGGGAGTAGCAATGAGCAGTACTTC.

Concerning this clonotype itself: Relative to the germline gene, one junction end is altered; a read error may explain this. V and J are TRBV7-2 and TRBJ2-1; 7 positions match TRBD2. The germline V gene has CDR1 SGHTA and CDR2 FQGNSA. The CDR3 totals 16 residues. This CDR3 reads CASSLVSAGTYHEQFF. DNA for the CDR3: TGTGCCAGCAGCTTAGTTTCAGCGGGGACCTACCATGAGCAGTTCTTC.

The rearrangement joins TRBV20-1 to TRBJ1-4, with 7 bases aligning to TRBD1. Trimming removed 0 bases from V and 8 bases from J; junction bases left unmatched: 9. The CDR3 has 15 residues. Looked up from germline, CDR1 is DFQATT and CDR2 is SNEGSKA (reference sequence). CDR3 region: CSARDPGQEGEKLFF. In DNA, the CDR3 is TGCAGTGCTAGAGATCCTGGACAGGAGGGGGAAAAACTGTTTTTT.

The chain recombines TRBV3-1 with TRBJ2-2, with 7 bases aligning to TRBD2. The CDR3 is 15 residues long. Germline CDR1 reads LGHDT; CDR2 reads YNNKEL (reference sequence). Unmatched junction bases numbered 10, after V lost 3 bases and J lost 9 bases. CDR3: CASSHQGLSARELFF. CDR3 nucleotide sequence: TGTGCCAGCAGCCACCAGGGACTATCCGCGAGGGAGCTGTTTTTT.

The chain joins TRBV5-1 to TRBJ1-1; maybe TRBD1 (6 bases). V lost 0 bases and J lost 1, with 10 bases in between. The CDR3 has 15 residues. Germline assignment: CDR1 SGHRS and CDR2 YFSETQ. The CDR3 loop is CASSLDGGRNTEAFF. The CDR3 DNA reads TGCGCCAGCAGCTTGGATGGGGGCCGGAACACTGAAGCTTTCTTT.

V gene TRBV30 combines with J gene TRBJ2-5, with unresolved D. The end of the DNA fits TRBJ2-7 better, so the J call may be wrong. This CDR3 spans 9 amino acids. CDR1 GTSNPN and CDR2 SVGIG come from the germline V gene (reference sequence). CDR3 nucleotide sequence: TGTTACGACGCCCACGAGCAGTACTTC. It codes for CYDAHEQYF.

The chain has TRBV5-1 and TRBJ2-2; unclear D gene. Trimming took 0 bases from V and 2 from J, leaving 11 bases between them. CDR3 length: 16 amino acids. Per germline, CDR1 SGHRS and CDR2 YFSETQ. CDR3 coding DNA: TGCGCCAGCAGCTTGGTTGGGAATCGAAACACCGGGGAGCTGTTTTTT. This encodes CASSLVGNRNTGELFF.

The chain is built from TRBV12-3 or TRBV12-4 and TRBJ2-3; D uncertain. The CDR3 spans 14 residues. V lost 8 bases and J lost 3, with 15 bases in between. This CDR3 is CASRIRKATDTQYF. Written as DNA, the CDR3 is TGTGCCAGCCGTATTAGAAAGGCAACAGATACGCAGTATTTT.

This clonotype was counted many times. This chain connects TRBV5-1 to TRBJ2-1; 10 positions agree with TRBD2. The CDR3 is made up of 16 amino acids. The trim removed 2 bases at V and 2 bases at J, leaving 4 bases unmatched. Germline CDR1 is SGHRS and CDR2 is YFSETQ. As DNA, the CDR3 is TGCGCCAGCAGCTTCTCCAGCGGGGGGGCCTACAATGAGCAGTTCTTC. Translated, it gives CASSFSSGGAYNEQFF.

To note about this clonotype: The junction does not match germline at one end; this may be a read error. The chain carries TRBV6-6 and TRBJ2-3; tentative D call: TRBD2 (5 bases). Per the germline V gene, CDR1 is MNHNY and CDR2 is SVGAGI (reference sequence). This CDR3 has 13 residues. CDR3 coding DNA: TGTGCCAGCAGGATCTCTAGCATAGATGCGCAGTATTTT. The encoded protein is CASRISSIDAQYF.

This clonotype was counted at least ten times. This chain links TRBV2 with TRBJ2-1; TRBD2 matches at 7 bases. The J segment lost 7 bases and the V segment lost 0 bases, leaving 3 bases of the junction unmatched. This CDR3 comprises 14 residues. Germline values: CDR1 SNHLY, CDR2 FYNNEI. This chain's CDR3 is CASSEAGGKNEQFF. The CDR3 coding sequence is TGTGCCAGCAGTGAAGCGGGGGGGAAAAATGAGCAGTTCTTC.

With regard to this clonotype: A much more abundant neighbour one base away suggests this may be a read error. V and J are TRBV7-9 and TRBJ2-7; D possibly matches TRBD1 or TRBD2 (5 bases each). Germline values: CDR1 SEHNR, CDR2 FQNEAQ (reference sequence). The length of the CDR3 is 17 residues. V was clipped by 5 bases and J by 0 bases, with 20 bases between them. As DNA, the CDR3 is TGTGCCAGCAGCGTAACCGGGACCACTACAACCTCCTACGAGCAGTACTTC. Encoded protein: CASSVTGTTTTSYEQYF.

This chain joins TRBV7-9 and TRBJ1-5; possibly TRBD1 for D (5 bases). Looked up from germline, CDR1 is SEHNR and CDR2 is FQNEAQ (reference sequence). The CDR3 has 14 residues. The germline V and J ends were trimmed by 1 base and 2 bases, with 6 bases remaining between them. The CDR3 DNA reads TGTGCCAGCAGCTTAGAGGGGCGCAATCAGCCCCAGCATTTT. It encodes CASSLEGRNQPQHF.

V gene TRBV27 combines with J gene TRBJ2-6; 8 positions agree with TRBD2. The CDR3 totals 19 residues. V dropped 3 bases and J dropped 4; count of bases not matched to a gene: 14. Germline lookup yields CDR1 MNHEY and CDR2 SMNVEV (reference sequence). CDR3: CASSLRGVYGYTGANVLTF. For the CDR3, the DNA is TGTGCCAGCAGTTTGCGGGGGGTCTATGGCTACACCGGGGCCAACGTCCTGACTTTC.

This chain joins TRBV2 and TRBJ2-1, with TRBD2 matching 8 bases. The CDR3 runs to 14 residues. Germline assignment: CDR1 SNHLY and CDR2 FYNNEI. J was trimmed by 6 bases and V by 4 bases; bases with no gene match: 5. As DNA, the CDR3 is TGTGCCAGCAGTGGGCTAGCGGGTCCCAATGAGCAGTTCTTC. The encoded protein is CASSGLAGPNEQFF.

The CDR3 DNA follows: TGTGCCAGCAGTGACACCCCAGGGTATAGTCAGTACTTC. It encodes CASSDTPGYSQYF. The J gene is TRBJ2-5, the V gene TRBV6-5; TRBD1 might be the D (5 bases). V gave up 5 bases and J gave up 11 bases, with 18 bases separating them. Per germline, CDR1 MNHEY and CDR2 SVGAGI. The CDR3 has 13 residues.

To note about this clonotype: This may be a read error: a much more frequent sequence differs by one nucleotide. The J gene is TRBJ2-7, the V gene TRBV12-3 or TRBV12-4, with D possibly being TRBD1 (6 bases). The CDR3 covers 13 residues. V was shortened by 4 bases and J by 0 bases, with 7 bases between the two germline ends. CDR3 loop: CASSWDTSYEQYF. The CDR3 DNA sequence: TGTGCCAGCAGTTGGGACACCTCCTACGAGCAGTACTTC.

This clonotype was picked up a small number of times. This chain links TRBV29-1 with TRBJ2-3, with D hard to call. The V gene's germline CDR1 is SQVTM and CDR2 ANQGSEA. Trimming removed 3 bases at V and 2 bases at J, with 15 bases between. This CDR3 spans 15 amino acids. This CDR3 is CSVDPWEISTDTQYF. CDR3 DNA: TGCAGCGTTGATCCGTGGGAAATTTCCACAGATACGCAGTATTTT.

Details on this clonotype: Sequence at one end of the junction differs from germline and may be a read error. V gene TRBV7-9 combines with J gene TRBJ2-1; 7 nucleotides align to TRBD2. The CDR3 spans 15 residues. Germline CDR1 reads SEHNR; CDR2 reads FQNEAQ (reference sequence). The CDR3 bases are TGTGCCAGCGTCAGCGGGGTGAGCTCCTACAATGAGCGGTTCTTC. Its protein product is CASVSGVSSYNERFF. The full variable domain, its missing parts supplied by reference TRBV7-9 and TRBJ2-1, is DTGVSQNPRHKITKRGQNVTFRCDPISEHNRLYWYRQTLGQGPEFLTYFQNEAQLEKSRLLSDRFSAERPKGSFSTLEIQRTEQGDSAMYLCASVSGVSSYNERFFGPGTRLTVL.

The rearrangement uses TRBV6-6 and TRBJ2-1; no clear D gene. Germline V gene lookup returns CDR1 MNHNY and CDR2 SVGAGI (reference sequence). V was trimmed by 6 bases and J by 6 bases, leaving 6 bases between them. This CDR3 is built from 11 residues. Here the CDR3 DNA reads TGTGCCAGCAGAGGAGCCAATGAGCAGTTCTTC. Residues: CASRGANEQFF.

In this sample, this clonotype turned up once. The gene calls are TRBV7-2 and TRBJ1-5; D gene ambiguous. V was trimmed by 5 bases and J by 4 bases, leaving 12 bases between them. The V gene's germline CDR1 is SGHTA and CDR2 FQGNSA. The CDR3 is 14 residues long. CDR3 nucleotide sequence: TGTGCCAGCAGCCCTACGGCTATAAATCAGCCCCAGCATTTT. Translated: CASSPTAINQPQHF.

This clonotype occurred a few times. J is TRBJ2-7 and V is TRBV28, with 7 bases that match TRBD1. J was trimmed by 0 bases and V by 4 bases; bases with no gene match: 3. CDR1 and CDR2 from the germline V gene are MDHEN and SYDVKM. CDR3 length: 14 amino acids. CDR3 loop: CASSSAGGSYEQYF. CDR3 DNA: TGTGCCAGCAGTTCCGCAGGGGGCTCCTACGAGCAGTACTTC.

This clonotype came up once. The chain couples TRBV20-1 to TRBJ1-1, with D perhaps TRBD1 (6 bases). With 5 bases removed from V and 7 bases from J, the gap between germline ends came to 17 bases. Germline V gene sequence: CDR1 DFQATT, CDR2 SNEGSKA (reference sequence). CDR3 length: 13 residues. The CDR3 bases are TGCAGTGCTGAAGTACAGGGTGGGATTGAAGCTTTCTTT. As protein: CSAEVQGGIEAFF.

This clonotype was detected once. V gene TRBV20-1 combines with J gene TRBJ1-4; TRBD1 might be the D (6 bases). Looked up from germline, CDR1 is DFQATT and CDR2 is SNEGSKA (reference sequence). V lost 5 bases and J lost 3, with 10 bases in between. The CDR3 sequence is 13 residues long. The CDR3 DNA sequence: TGCAGTGCTTCTGAGGGGGCTAATGAAAAACTGTTTTTT. Its protein is CSASEGANEKLFF.

The chain uses TRBV20-1 and TRBJ2-1; 8 bases line up with TRBD1. The CDR3 is 15 residues long. CDR1 is DFQATT, CDR2 SNEGSKA, per germline (reference sequence). The junction had 7 bases not matched to a gene; V was cut back by 3 bases and J by 3 bases. CDR3 region: CSASPVQGVYNEQFF. The CDR3 DNA reads as TGCAGTGCTAGCCCCGTACAGGGGGTCTACAATGAGCAGTTCTTC.

This clonotype was observed at least ten times. The chain joins TRBV12-3 or TRBV12-4 to TRBJ2-1; 10 bases agree with TRBD1. Unmatched junction bases numbered 9, after V lost 2 bases and J lost 8 bases. This CDR3 has 16 amino acids. The DNA of the CDR3 is TGTGCCAGCAGTTTATTCGGACAGGGGGTTATCGATGAGCAGTTCTTC. This sequence encodes CASSLFGQGVIDEQFF.

Comment on this clonotype: The junction does not match germline at one end; this may be a read error. The chain uses TRBV11-3 and TRBJ2-3, with TRBD1 matching 9 bases. The CDR3 totals 15 residues. Germline V gives CDR1 SGHNT, CDR2 YENEEA. The CDR3 protein is CVSSLQGAFTDTQYF. The DNA of the CDR3 is TGTGTCAGCAGCTTACAGGGGGCCTTCACAGATACGCAGTATTTT.